The sequence of this T cell receptor beta chain was determined in a study of blood T cell repertoires in COVID-19. Study summary: From T cells, B-cell-depleted T cells, or PBMCs came the material, which was cDNA or gDNA.

From germline, CDR1 is SGHTA and CDR2 FQGNSA. This CDR3 is 16 amino acids long. After removal of 1 base from V and 6 bases from J, the junction contained 5 bases not matched to a gene. Original analysis: It was from reference gene primer amplification that nucleated cell counts were estimated. The table came from immunoSEQ multiplex PCR; TCRdb's copy has only in-frame clones and leaves some out. The V and J calls and clone size were taken over from that table, and D and trimming were inferred from the DNA. The table lists hundreds of thousands of clones, approximately 87% of them singletons. Categorization into cohorts depended on clinical history that participants reported.

This TCR came from a woman in her forties or fifties who had recovered from COVID-19. The chain has TRBV7-2 and TRBJ2-3, with TRBD2 matching over 12 bases. The material sequenced was PBMCs or T cells enriched from blood (not recorded which). The CDR3 sequence is CASSLVSSGGADTQYF. The CDR3 nucleotides read TGTGCCAGCAGCTTAGTTTCTAGCGGGGGGGCTGATACGCAGTATTTT.